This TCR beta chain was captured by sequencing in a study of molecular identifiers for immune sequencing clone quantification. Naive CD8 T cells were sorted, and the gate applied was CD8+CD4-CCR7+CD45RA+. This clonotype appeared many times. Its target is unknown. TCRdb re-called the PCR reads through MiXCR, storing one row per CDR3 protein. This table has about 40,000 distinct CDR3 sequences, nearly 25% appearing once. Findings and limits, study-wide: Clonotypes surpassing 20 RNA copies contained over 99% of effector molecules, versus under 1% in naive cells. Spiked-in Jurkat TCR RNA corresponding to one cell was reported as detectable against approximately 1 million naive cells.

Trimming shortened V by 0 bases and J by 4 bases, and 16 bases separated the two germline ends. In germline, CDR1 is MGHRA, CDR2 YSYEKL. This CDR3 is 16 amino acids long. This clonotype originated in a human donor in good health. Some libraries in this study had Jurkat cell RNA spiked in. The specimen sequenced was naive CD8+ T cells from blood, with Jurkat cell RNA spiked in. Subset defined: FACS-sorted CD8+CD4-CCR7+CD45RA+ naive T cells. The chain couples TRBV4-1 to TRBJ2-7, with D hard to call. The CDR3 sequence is CASSQEGSWQGYEQYF. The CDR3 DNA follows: TGCGCCAGCAGCCAAGAAGGCTCGTGGCAAGGGTACGAGCAGTACTTC.